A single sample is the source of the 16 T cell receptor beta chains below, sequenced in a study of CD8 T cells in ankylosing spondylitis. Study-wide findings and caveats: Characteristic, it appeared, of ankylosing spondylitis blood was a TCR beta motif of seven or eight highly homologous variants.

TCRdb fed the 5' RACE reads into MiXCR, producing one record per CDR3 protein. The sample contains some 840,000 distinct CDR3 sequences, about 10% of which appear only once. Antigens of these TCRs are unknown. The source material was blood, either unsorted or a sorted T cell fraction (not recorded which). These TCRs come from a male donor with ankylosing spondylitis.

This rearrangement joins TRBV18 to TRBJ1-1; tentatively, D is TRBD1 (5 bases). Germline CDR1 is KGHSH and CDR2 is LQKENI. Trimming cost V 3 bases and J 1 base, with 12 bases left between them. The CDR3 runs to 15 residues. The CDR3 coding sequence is TGTGCCAGCTCACCCTATGACAGAGCGAACACTGAAGCTTTCTTT. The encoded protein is CASSPYDRANTEAFF. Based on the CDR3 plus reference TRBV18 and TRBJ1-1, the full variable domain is NAGVMQNPRHLVRRRGQEARLRCSPMKGHSHVYWYRQLPEEGLKFMVYLQKENIIDESGMPKERFSAEFPKEGPSILRIQQVVRGDSAAYFCASSPYDRANTEAFFGQGTRLTVV.

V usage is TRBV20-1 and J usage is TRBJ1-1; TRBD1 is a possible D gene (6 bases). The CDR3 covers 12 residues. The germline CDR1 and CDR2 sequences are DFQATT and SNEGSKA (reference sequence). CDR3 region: CRGARMNTEAFF. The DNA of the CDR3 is TGCAGGGGGGCTCGGATGAACACTGAAGCTTTCTTT.

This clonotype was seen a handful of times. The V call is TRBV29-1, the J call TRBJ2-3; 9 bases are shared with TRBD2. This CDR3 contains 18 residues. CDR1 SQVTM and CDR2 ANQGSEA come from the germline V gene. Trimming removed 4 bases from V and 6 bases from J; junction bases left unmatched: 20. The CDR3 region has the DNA TGCAGCGTTGTGTCTAGCGGGATCCATACCTCACCCTCGGATACGCAGTATTTT. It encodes CSVVSSGIHTSPSDTQYF.

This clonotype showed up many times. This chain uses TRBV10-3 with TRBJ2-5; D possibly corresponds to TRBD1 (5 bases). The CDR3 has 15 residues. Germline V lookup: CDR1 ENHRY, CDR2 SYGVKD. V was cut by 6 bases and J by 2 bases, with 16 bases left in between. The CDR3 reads CAISRAGNGQETQYF. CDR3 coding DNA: TGTGCCATCAGCCGAGCAGGGAACGGTCAAGAGACCCAGTACTTC.

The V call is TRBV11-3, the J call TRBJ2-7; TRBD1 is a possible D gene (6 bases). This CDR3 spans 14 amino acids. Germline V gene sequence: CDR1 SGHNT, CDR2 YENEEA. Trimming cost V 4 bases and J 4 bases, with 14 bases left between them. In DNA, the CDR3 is TGTGCCAGCAGCTCCTGGGGACACCCTTACGAGCAGTACTTC. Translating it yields CASSSWGHPYEQYF. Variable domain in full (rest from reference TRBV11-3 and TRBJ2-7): EAGVVQSPRYKIIEKKQPVAFWCNPISGHNTLYWYLQNLGQGPELLIRYENEEAVDDSQLPKDRFSAERLKGVDSTLKIQPAELGDSAVYLCASSSWGHPYEQYFGPGTRLTVT.

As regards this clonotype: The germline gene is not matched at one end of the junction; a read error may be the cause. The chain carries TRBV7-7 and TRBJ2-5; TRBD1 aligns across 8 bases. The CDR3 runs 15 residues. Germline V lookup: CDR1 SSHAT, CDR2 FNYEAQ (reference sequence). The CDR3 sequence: CASSFGPDRAYPQYF. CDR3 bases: TGTGCTAGCAGCTTCGGCCCGGACAGGGCCTATCCCCAGTACTTC.

The CDR3 region is CASSSVDSLTGELFF. CDR3 in DNA: TGTGCCAGCAGCTCCGTGGACAGTTTGACCGGGGAGCTGTTTTTT. The V gene is TRBV7-8, the J gene TRBJ2-2; D perhaps matches TRBD1 (6 bases). The CDR3 loop spans 15 amino acids. Trimming left V 4 bases short and J 5 bases short, with 14 bases between. In germline, CDR1 is SGHVS, CDR2 FQNEAQ.

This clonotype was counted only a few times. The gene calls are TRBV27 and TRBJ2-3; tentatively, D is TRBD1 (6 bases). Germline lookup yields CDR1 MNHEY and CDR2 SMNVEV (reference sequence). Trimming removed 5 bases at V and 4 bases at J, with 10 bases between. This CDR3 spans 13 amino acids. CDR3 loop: CASSAQGSDTQYF. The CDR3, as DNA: TGTGCCAGCAGTGCCCAGGGGTCAGATACGCAGTATTTT.

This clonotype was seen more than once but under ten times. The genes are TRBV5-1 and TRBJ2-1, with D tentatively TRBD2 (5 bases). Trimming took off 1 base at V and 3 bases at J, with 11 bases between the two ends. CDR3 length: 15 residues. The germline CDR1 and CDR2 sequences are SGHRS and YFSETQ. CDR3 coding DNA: TGCGCCAGCAGCTTGACGGACTTTTACTACAATGAGCAGTTCTTC. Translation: CASSLTDFYYNEQFF.

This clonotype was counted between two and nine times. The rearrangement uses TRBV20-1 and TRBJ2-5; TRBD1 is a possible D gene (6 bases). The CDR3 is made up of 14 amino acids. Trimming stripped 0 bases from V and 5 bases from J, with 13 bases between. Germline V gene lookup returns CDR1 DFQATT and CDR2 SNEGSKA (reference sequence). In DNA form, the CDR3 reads TGCAGTGCTAGAGATCGTGAGGGGGTGGAGACCCAGTACTTC. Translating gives CSARDREGVETQYF.

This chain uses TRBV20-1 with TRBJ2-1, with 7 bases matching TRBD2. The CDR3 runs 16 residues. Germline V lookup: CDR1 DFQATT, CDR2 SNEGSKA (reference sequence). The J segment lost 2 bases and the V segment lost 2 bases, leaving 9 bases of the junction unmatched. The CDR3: CSARPRWGGTYNEQFF. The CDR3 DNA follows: TGCAGTGCTAGACCCAGATGGGGGGGTACCTACAATGAGCAGTTCTTC.

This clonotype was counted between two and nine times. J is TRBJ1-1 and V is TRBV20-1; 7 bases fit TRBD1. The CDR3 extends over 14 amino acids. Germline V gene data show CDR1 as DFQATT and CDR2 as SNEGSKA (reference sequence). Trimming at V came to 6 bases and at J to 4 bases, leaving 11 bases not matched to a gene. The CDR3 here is CSAAPDREGTEAFF. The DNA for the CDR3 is TGCAGTGCCGCCCCAGACAGGGAGGGCACTGAAGCTTTCTTT.

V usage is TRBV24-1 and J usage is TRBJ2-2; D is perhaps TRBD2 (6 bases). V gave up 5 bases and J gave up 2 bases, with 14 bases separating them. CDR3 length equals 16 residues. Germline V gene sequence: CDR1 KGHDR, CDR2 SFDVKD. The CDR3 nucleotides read TGTGCCACCAGTGGGGGGGTGGAAACTAACACCGGGGAGCTGTTTTTT. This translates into CATSGGVETNTGELFF.

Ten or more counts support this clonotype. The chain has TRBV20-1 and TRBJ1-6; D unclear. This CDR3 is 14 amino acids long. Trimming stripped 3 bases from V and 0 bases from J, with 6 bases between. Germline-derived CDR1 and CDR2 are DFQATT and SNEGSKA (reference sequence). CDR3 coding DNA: TGCAGTGCTAGCGGGAGCTCCTATAATTCACCCCTCCACTTT. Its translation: CSASGSSYNSPLHF.

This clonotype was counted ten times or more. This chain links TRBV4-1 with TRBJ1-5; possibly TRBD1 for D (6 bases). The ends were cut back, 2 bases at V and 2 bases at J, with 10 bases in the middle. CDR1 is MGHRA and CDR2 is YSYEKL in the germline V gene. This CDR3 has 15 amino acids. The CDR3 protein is CASSQTHRGNQPQHF. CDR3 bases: TGCGCCAGCAGCCAAACCCACAGGGGCAATCAGCCCCAGCATTTT.

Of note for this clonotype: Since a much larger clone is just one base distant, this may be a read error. In nucleotides, the CDR3 is TGCAGTGCCGAAAACAGGGGTAGCGGCCATGAGACCCAGTACTTC. Translating gives CSAENRGSGHETQYF. V is TRBV20-1 and J is TRBJ2-5; TRBD1 might be the D (7 bases). Germline-derived CDR1 and CDR2 are DFQATT and SNEGSKA (reference sequence). The CDR3 loop spans 15 amino acids. V was clipped by 6 bases and J by 5 bases, with 22 bases between them.